The 22 T cell receptor beta chains below were found in one sample sequenced in a study of shared clonotypes between healthy human individuals. TCRdb's table, derived via immunoSEQ multiplex PCR, lists solely in-frame clones and lacks some. Here the sample spans under 750,000 clones, over 55% being singletons. Sequencing was done on a sample of memory CD4+ T cells sorted from blood. This sample's subset: CD45RA-negative fraction. These TCRs come from a woman aged 25 to 39 in good health.

Here the CDR3 DNA reads TGTGCCAGCAGTTCCCCGACTAGCGGGAGAGGTGAGCAGTTCTTC. Its translation is CASSSPTSGRGEQFF. The chain carries TRBV28 and TRBJ2-1; 12 nucleotides line up with TRBD2. Germline CDR1 is MDHEN and CDR2 is SYDVKM. There are 15 residues in the CDR3. V lost 4 bases, J lost 9 bases, and 7 bases stayed unmatched.

This clone appeared a few times. The sample has other DNA sequences that encode this CDR3 too. This chain joins TRBV6-5 and TRBJ1-5, with 7 nucleotides matching TRBD1. The CDR3 consists of 13 residues. Trimming cost V 5 bases and J 6 bases; bases outside gene matches: 4. Germline V gene sequence: CDR1 MNHEY, CDR2 SVGAGI. The CDR3 here is CASSRQGGQPQHF. The CDR3 DNA reads as TGTGCCAGCAGTCGACAGGGAGGTCAGCCCCAGCATTTT.

The chain is built from TRBV2 and TRBJ2-7, with D perhaps matching TRBD1 (5 bases). This CDR3 has 14 amino acids. Trimming took 3 bases from V and 5 from J, leaving 14 bases between them. Germline V gives CDR1 SNHLY, CDR2 FYNNEI. As DNA, the CDR3 is TGTGCCAGCAGTGAGGACACTGGGCTGCACGAGCAGTACTTC. Its translation: CASSEDTGLHEQYF.

The chain has TRBV14 and TRBJ1-2; D not certain. The CDR3 has 14 amino acids. The V end lost 1 base, the J end lost 5 bases, and 11 bases lay between the germline ends. The V gene's germline CDR1 is SGHDN and CDR2 FVKESK. The CDR3 DNA reads as TGTGCCAGCAGCCAAGGGCAGAGGCATTATGGCTACACCTTC. It encodes CASSQGQRHYGYTF.

V is TRBV2 and J is TRBJ2-1; 7 bases match TRBD2. Germline loops: CDR1 SNHLY, CDR2 FYNNEI. Trimming at V came to 4 bases and at J to 3 bases, leaving 6 bases not matched to a gene. This CDR3 region has 15 residues. The CDR3 sequence: CASSVGSGFYNEQFF. The CDR3 nucleotides are TGTGCCAGCAGTGTTGGTAGCGGGTTCTACAATGAGCAGTTCTTC. Based on the CDR3 plus reference TRBV2 and TRBJ2-1, the full variable domain is EPEVTQTPSHQVTQMGQEVILRCVPISNHLYFYWYRQILGQKVEFLVSFYNNEISEKSEIFDDQFSVERPDGSNFTLKIRSTKLEDSAMYFCASSVGSGFYNEQFFGPGTRLTVL.

V usage is TRBV19 and J usage is TRBJ2-5; 13 positions agree with TRBD2. The CDR3 is made up of 14 amino acids. Looked up from germline, CDR1 is LNHDA and CDR2 is SQIVND (reference sequence). Unmatched junction bases numbered 2, after V lost 6 bases and J lost 4 bases. The CDR3 spells CASRRLAGGETQYF. As DNA, the CDR3 is TGTGCCAGTAGGAGACTAGCGGGAGGAGAGACCCAGTACTTC.

This chain joins TRBV19 and TRBJ2-1, with D unclear. The V end lost 3 bases, the J end lost 5 bases, and 11 bases lay between the germline ends. The CDR3 is made up of 14 amino acids. From germline, CDR1 is LNHDA and CDR2 SQIVND (reference sequence). CDR3 sequence (DNA): TGTGCCAGTAGTATGCTTATAGATAACAATGAGCAGTTCTTC. It translates to CASSMLIDNNEQFF.

This clone turned up a few times. The V gene is TRBV2, the J gene TRBJ2-3, with 10 bases lining up with TRBD2. The length of the CDR3 is 11 residues. Germline V gives CDR1 SNHLY, CDR2 FYNNEI. Trimming at V came to 7 bases and at J to 11 bases, leaving 3 bases not matched to a gene. The CDR3 loop reads CASTGLAEQYF. The CDR3 DNA sequence: TGTGCCAGCACCGGACTAGCGGAGCAGTATTTT.

Only one count was recorded for this clone. Other nucleotide sequences from this sample produce the same CDR3. The V gene is TRBV6-4, the J gene TRBJ2-3; a possible D gene is TRBD2 (6 bases). Per germline, CDR1 MRHNA and CDR2 SNTAGT. The CDR3 contains 13 residues. V lost 4 bases, J lost 6 bases, and 11 bases lay in between. CDR3 sequence reads: CASSVGGSDTQYF. For the CDR3, the DNA is TGTGCCAGCAGTGTTGGAGGGAGTGATACGCAGTATTTT.

This clone was seen only a few times. The chain carries TRBV16 and TRBJ1-1; no reliable D call. The CDR3 covers 13 residues. Germline V gene lookup returns CDR1 KGHSY and CDR2 FQNENV. V lost 0 bases, J lost 4 bases, and 6 bases lay in between. Here the CDR3 reads CASSQSLGTEAFF. The DNA of the CDR3 is TGTGCCAGCAGCCAATCGCTCGGCACTGAAGCTTTCTTT.

V gene TRBV7-2 combines with J gene TRBJ2-7; TRBD1 agrees at 8 bases. Germline V lookup: CDR1 SGHTA, CDR2 FQGNSA. The CDR3 has 15 amino acids. The ends lost 5 bases at V and 2 bases at J; junction bases unmatched: 8. The CDR3: CASSIGQGLTYEQYF. CDR3 nucleotide sequence: TGTGCCAGCAGCATCGGACAGGGCTTAACCTACGAGCAGTACTTC.

This rearrangement joins TRBV2 to TRBJ2-3; D unresolved. Germline V gives CDR1 SNHLY, CDR2 FYNNEI. The CDR3 has 14 amino acids. Trimming took 4 bases from V and 0 from J, leaving 8 bases between them. This CDR3 is CASSGPPSTDTQYF. CDR3 bases: TGTGCCAGCAGTGGCCCCCCCAGCACAGATACGCAGTATTTT.

About this clone itself: Germline is not matched at one junction end, which may reflect a read error. V gene TRBV5-4 combines with J gene TRBJ2-4, with 15 nucleotides matching TRBD2. Germline V lookup: CDR1 SGHNT, CDR2 YYREEE (reference sequence). The CDR3 is made up of 17 amino acids. CDR3 sequence (DNA): TGTGCCAGCAGTTTGGGACTAGCGGGAGGAGCCAAAAACATTCAGTACTTC. This translates into CASSLGLAGGAKNIQYF.

The chain carries TRBV5-8 and TRBJ2-1; the match to TRBD1 covers 8 bases. CDR1 and CDR2 (germline): SGHTS, YDEGEE. V lost 4 bases, J lost 2 bases, and 20 bases stayed unmatched. The CDR3 has 20 amino acids. Written as DNA, the CDR3 is TGTGCCAGCAGCCCCCCGGCTGTTGGACAGGGAGGTTGGGCCTACAATGAGCAGTTCTTC. This sequence encodes CASSPPAVGQGGWAYNEQFF.

The chain couples TRBV30 to TRBJ2-7, with D possibly being TRBD2 (6 bases). The CDR3 sequence is 18 residues long. V was pared by 0 bases and J by 5 bases, with 26 bases between. Germline CDR1 and CDR2: GTSNPN and SVGIG (reference sequence). The CDR3, as DNA: TGTGCCTGGAGTGTACCGGGGAGGCGATACGCGCGGGAAAACGAGCAGTACTTC. This sequence encodes CAWSVPGRRYARENEQYF.

This rearrangement joins TRBV28 to TRBJ2-1, with 10 bases fitting TRBD2. The CDR3 totals 16 residues. Germline lookup yields CDR1 MDHEN and CDR2 SYDVKM. J gave up 4 bases and V 6 bases, and 9 bases lay outside the gene matches. The CDR3 sequence is CASSSIGLAAYNEQFF. The CDR3 DNA sequence: TGTGCCAGCAGCTCTATAGGACTAGCGGCGTACAATGAGCAGTTCTTC.

In this sample, this clone turned up many times. The chain uses TRBV5-6 and TRBJ2-7; TRBD1 might be the D (5 bases). Germline CDR1 and CDR2: SGHDT and YYEEEE. V was cut by 4 bases and J by 5 bases, with 10 bases left in between. The length of the CDR3 is 12 residues. In DNA, the CDR3 is TGTGCCAGCAGCCCCGGACAAGACGAGCAGTACTTC. Its protein product is CASSPGQDEQYF. Together with reference TRBV5-6 and TRBJ2-7, the CDR3 gives the full variable domain: DAGVTQSPTHLIKTRGQQVTLRCSPKSGHDTVSWYQQALGQGPQFIFQYYEEEERQRGNFPDRFSGHQFPNYSSELNVNALLLGDSALYLCASSPGQDEQYFGPGTRLTVT.

This clone appeared a few times. This chain joins TRBV4-1 and TRBJ1-4; D gene unclear. Germline assignment: CDR1 MGHRA and CDR2 YSYEKL. With 6 bases removed from V and 8 bases from J, the gap between germline ends came to 13 bases. CDR3 length: 13 residues. In DNA, the CDR3 is TGCGCCAGCAGTCCCTTTGCGGGCGAAAAACTGTTTTTT. Translating it yields CASSPFAGEKLFF.

The chain carries TRBV7-2 and TRBJ1-1; TRBD1 agrees at 7 bases. Unmatched junction bases numbered 10, after V lost 0 bases and J lost 0 bases. Germline values: CDR1 SGHTA, CDR2 FQGNSA. This CDR3 contains 18 residues. The CDR3 loop reads CASSLAFSTGQMNTEAFF. The CDR3 bases are TGTGCCAGCAGCTTAGCTTTCTCGACGGGACAGATGAACACTGAAGCTTTCTTT.

This clone has at least ten counts. The chain is built from TRBV30 and TRBJ2-6, with D possibly TRBD1 on 6 matching bases. This CDR3 region has 15 residues. Trimming stripped 5 bases from V and 0 bases from J, with 11 bases between. The V gene's germline CDR1 is GTSNPN and CDR2 SVGIG (reference sequence). DNA for the CDR3: TGTGCCTGGGGCACAGGGAGCTCTGGGGCCAACGTCCTGACTTTC. Residues: CAWGTGSSGANVLTF.

This clone was recorded a few times. J is TRBJ2-7 and V is TRBV18; 13 positions agree with TRBD2. The J segment lost 5 bases and the V segment lost 8 bases, leaving 6 bases of the junction unmatched. The germline V gene encodes CDR1 KGHSH and CDR2 LQKENI. The CDR3 spans 14 residues. This CDR3 is CASARTSGSHEQYF. CDR3 nucleotide sequence: TGTGCCAGCGCCCGGACTAGCGGGAGCCACGAGCAGTACTTC.

The chain recombines TRBV30 with TRBJ1-2; 12 nucleotides align to TRBD1. Per germline, CDR1 GTSNPN and CDR2 SVGIG (reference sequence). V trimming: 5 bases; J trimming: 5 bases; junction bases outside the gene matches: 9. The CDR3 contains 15 residues. The CDR3 region has the DNA TGTGCCTGGGGTGCCGGGACAGGGGGCCGGTATGGCTACACCTTC. Its protein is CAWGAGTGGRYGYTF.